One sample yielded the 26 T cell receptor beta chains listed below, sequenced in a study of blood T cell repertoires in COVID-19. Produced via immunoSEQ multiplex PCR; TCRdb's table is partial and in-frame only. The sample carries about 46,000 clones, approximately 85% recorded once. The specimen sequenced was peripheral blood. The receptors were gathered from a man between 60 and 75 years old with acute or convalescent COVID-19.

The rearrangement uses TRBV5-1 and TRBJ2-3, with D possibly being TRBD1 (6 bases). V lost 3 bases and J 0 bases, leaving 14 bases between the germline ends. From germline, CDR1 is SGHRS and CDR2 YFSETQ. The CDR3 sequence is 16 residues long. In DNA, the CDR3 is TGCGCCAGCAGCTGGGGACAAGCCTCTAGCACAGATACGCAGTATTTT. The encoded protein is CASSWGQASSTDTQYF.

The V gene is TRBV5-5, the J gene TRBJ2-2; 9 bases match TRBD2. Germline-derived CDR1 and CDR2 are SGHKS and YYEKEE (reference sequence). The CDR3 sequence is 15 residues long. With 4 bases clipped from V and 6 bases from J, the junction kept 7 bases outside the gene matches. The chain's CDR3 is CASSLAGPGSGELFF. CDR3 nucleotide sequence: TGTGCCAGCAGCCTAGCGGGGCCAGGATCCGGGGAGCTGTTTTTT.

This clone was seen once. This chain connects TRBV5-1 to TRBJ2-5; no firm D call. The CDR3 sequence is 13 residues long. The V gene's germline CDR1 is SGHRS and CDR2 YFSETQ. V lost 2 bases to trimming and J lost 1 base, with 6 bases between them. CDR3 in DNA: TGCGCCAGCAGCTTAACATCCCAAGAGACCCAGTACTTC. It specifies CASSLTSQETQYF.

This clone has a single count. The rearrangement uses TRBV18 and TRBJ1-2; 9 bases map to TRBD1. This CDR3 is built from 13 residues. Germline CDR1 and CDR2: KGHSH and LQKENI. V lost 2 bases, J lost 7 bases, and 2 bases stayed unmatched. The CDR3 here is CASSPGDRAGYTF. DNA for the CDR3: TGTGCCAGCTCACCAGGGGACAGGGCTGGCTACACCTTC. The complete variable domain, with remaining parts taken from reference TRBV18 and TRBJ1-2, reads NAGVMQNPRHLVRRRGQEARLRCSPMKGHSHVYWYRQLPEEGLKFMVYLQKENIIDESGMPKERFSAEFPKEGPSILRIQQVVRGDSAAYFCASSPGDRAGYTFGSGTRLTVV.

A single count supports this clone. V usage is TRBV13 and J usage is TRBJ2-7; D is uncertain. The V and J ends lost 3 bases and 1 base respectively, with 7 bases between them. This CDR3 contains 13 residues. The V gene's germline CDR1 is PRHDT and CDR2 FYEKMQ (reference sequence). The CDR3 sequence: CASSLAPSYEQYF. CDR3 in DNA: TGTGCCAGCAGCTTGGCACCATCCTACGAGCAGTACTTC.

Judged by abundance, this clone is medium-sized (0.01 to 0.1%). The chain recombines TRBV5-1 with TRBJ1-1; 8 positions agree with TRBD1. The CDR3 consists of 16 residues. Germline lookup yields CDR1 SGHRS and CDR2 YFSETQ. V dropped 2 bases and J dropped 3; count of bases not matched to a gene: 9. CDR3 region: CASSLLPDREDTEAFF. The CDR3 DNA sequence: TGCGCCAGCAGCTTACTTCCGGACAGGGAGGACACTGAAGCTTTCTTT.

The rearrangement joins TRBV3-1 (or the pseudogene TRBV3-2) to TRBJ1-5, with TRBD1 matching 11 bases. This CDR3 contains 15 residues. Trimming cost V 1 base and J 5 bases; bases outside gene matches: 1. Germline V gene sequence: CDR1 LGHDT, CDR2 YNNKEL (reference sequence). This chain's CDR3 is CASSQGTGGHQPQHF. DNA of the CDR3: TGTGCCAGCAGCCAAGGGACAGGGGGCCATCAGCCCCAGCATTTT.

About this clone: Sequence at one end of the junction differs from germline and may be a read error. The V and J genes are TRBV7-2 and TRBJ1-1; 8 positions agree with TRBD1. CDR1 and CDR2 from the germline V gene are SGHTA and FQGNSA. CDR3 size: 13 residues. The CDR3 sequence: CASSLDGQGTPLF. The CDR3 nucleotides read TGTGCCAGCAGCTTAGACGGACAGGGTACGCCTCTGTTT.

V gene TRBV19 combines with J gene TRBJ2-2; 8 positions agree with TRBD2. The ends lost 7 bases at V and 8 bases at J; junction bases unmatched: 6. The CDR3 is made up of 13 amino acids. CDR1 and CDR2 (germline): LNHDA, SQIVND (reference sequence). CDR3 coding DNA: TGTGCCAGTAAACCGACTAGCGCGGGGGAGCTGTTTTTT. Translated: CASKPTSAGELFF.

V is TRBV11-3 and J is TRBJ2-1, with 11 bases matching TRBD2. Per germline, CDR1 SGHNT and CDR2 YENEEA. Trimming took 5 bases from V and 1 from J; bases not matched to a gene: 4. This CDR3 region has 16 residues. CDR3 sequence (DNA): TGTGCCAGCAGCGGACTAGCGGGTAGGTCCTACAATGAGCAGTTCTTC. This gives the protein CASSGLAGRSYNEQFF. The complete variable domain, with remaining parts taken from reference TRBV11-3 and TRBJ2-1, reads EAGVVQSPRYKIIEKKQPVAFWCNPISGHNTLYWYLQNLGQGPELLIRYENEEAVDDSQLPKDRFSAERLKGVDSTLKIQPAELGDSAVYLCASSGLAGRSYNEQFFGPGTRLTVL.

The genes are TRBV5-4 and TRBJ2-7, with a possible D match to TRBD1 (6 bases). The CDR3 runs 15 residues. Per germline, CDR1 SGHNT and CDR2 YYREEE (reference sequence). V lost 0 bases to trimming and J lost 3 bases, with 13 bases between them. CDR3 nucleotides: TGTGCCAGCAGCTTGGGCGACAGGATGAACTACGAGCAGTACTTC. This codes for CASSLGDRMNYEQYF.

The chain carries TRBV5-4 and TRBJ2-7; D is uncertain. With 5 bases removed from V and 7 bases from J, the gap between germline ends came to 19 bases. Germline assignment: CDR1 SGHNT and CDR2 YYREEE (reference sequence). This CDR3 spans 14 amino acids. For the CDR3, the DNA is TGTGCCAGCAGTGGTCCCGCTACCAGGTGGGAGCAGTACTTC. This sequence encodes CASSGPATRWEQYF. Variable domain in full (rest from reference TRBV5-4 and TRBJ2-7): ETGVTQSPTHLIKTRGQQVTLRCSSQSGHNTVSWYQQALGQGPQFIFQYYREEENGRGNFPPRFSGLQFPNYSSELNVNALELDDSALYLCASSGPATRWEQYFGPGTRLTVT.

The V gene is TRBV11-2, the J gene TRBJ2-5; 14 bases line up with TRBD2. Unmatched junction bases numbered 8, after V lost 4 bases and J lost 4 bases. The CDR3 is 17 residues long. Germline assignment: CDR1 SGHAT and CDR2 FQNNGV. CDR3 sequence: CASSWLGTSGRGETQYF. The CDR3 DNA reads TGTGCCAGCAGCTGGCTCGGGACTAGCGGGAGAGGAGAGACCCAGTACTTC. The full variable domain, rest sourced from reference TRBV11-2 and TRBJ2-5, is EAGVAQSPRYKIIEKRQSVAFWCNPISGHATLYWYQQILGQGPKLLIQFQNNGVVDDSQLPKDRFSAERLKGVDSTLKIQPAKLEDSAVYLCASSWLGTSGRGETQYFGPGTRLLVL.

V and J are TRBV15 and TRBJ1-4; D is unresolved. V lost 0 bases to trimming and J lost 8 bases, with 16 bases between them. In germline, CDR1 is LNHNV, CDR2 YYDKDF (reference sequence). The length of the CDR3 is 16 residues. CDR3 protein: CATSRDRGRTGEKLFF. CDR3 nucleotides: TGTGCCACCAGCAGAGATCGGGGAAGGACGGGGGAAAAACTGTTTTTT.

The chain is built from TRBV29-1 and TRBJ2-2, with 12 bases aligning to TRBD2. Germline V gene data show CDR1 as SQVTM and CDR2 as ANQGSEA. With 6 bases clipped from V and 2 bases from J, the junction kept 7 bases outside the gene matches. This CDR3 has 16 residues. This CDR3 is CSVRTSGIGNTGELFF. CDR3 DNA sequence: TGCAGCGTCCGGACTAGCGGGATCGGAAACACCGGGGAGCTGTTTTTT.

The V gene is TRBV19, the J gene TRBJ1-5, with 9 bases that match TRBD1. Germline values: CDR1 LNHDA, CDR2 SQIVND (reference sequence). J lost 2 bases, V lost 4 bases, and 6 bases had no gene match. The CDR3 is made up of 16 amino acids. The CDR3 bases are TGTGCCAGTAGTAAAACAGGGGGCGTCGGCAATCAGCCCCAGCATTTT. This translates into CASSKTGGVGNQPQHF.

V usage is TRBV18 and J usage is TRBJ2-1; D is unclear. Trimming shortened V by 3 bases and J by 2 bases, and 11 bases separated the two germline ends. From germline, CDR1 is KGHSH and CDR2 LQKENI. CDR3 length: 15 amino acids. CDR3 region: CASSPPLAAYNEQFF. CDR3 nucleotide sequence: TGTGCCAGCTCACCCCCTTTAGCAGCCTACAATGAGCAGTTCTTC.

The CDR3 nucleotides read TGTGCCAGCAGTGATCGGGAGAGGAGCATTCAGTACTTC. It translates to CASSDRERSIQYF. J is TRBJ2-4 and V is TRBV2; the D gene is possibly TRBD2 (6 bases). The CDR3 is 13 residues long. V lost 3 bases and J 9 bases, leaving 12 bases between the germline ends. CDR1 and CDR2 from the germline V gene are SNHLY and FYNNEI.

The chain couples TRBV6-5 to TRBJ2-7, with TRBD1 identical over 7 bases. V dropped 0 bases and J dropped 8; count of bases not matched to a gene: 13. The CDR3 covers 16 residues. Per germline, CDR1 MNHEY and CDR2 SVGAGI. The CDR3 DNA sequence: TGTGCCAGCAGTTACTCGGCAGGGGGAATAGGTTTCAAGCAGTACTTC. Its translation: CASSYSAGGIGFKQYF.

The chain couples TRBV5-1 to TRBJ2-5, with D perhaps matching TRBD1 (5 bases). The CDR3 totals 14 residues. Trimming removed 6 bases at V and 1 base at J, with 13 bases between. Per the germline V gene, CDR1 is SGHRS and CDR2 is YFSETQ. CDR3 DNA: TGCGCCAGCAAAAAACAGGTTACCCAAGAGACCCAGTACTTC. Translation gives CASKKQVTQETQYF.

J is TRBJ1-2 and V is TRBV6-1; no clear D gene. The CDR3 has 11 amino acids. Germline CDR1 MNHNS, CDR2 SASEGT. V shed 3 bases and J shed 8 bases, with 7 bases lying between them. Here the CDR3 DNA reads TGTGCCAGCAGTGAGATACTGGGCTACACCTTC. Encoded protein: CASSEILGYTF.

The CDR3 protein is CASSYAGGPDTQYF. The CDR3 nucleotides are TGTGCCAGCAGCTACGCGGGAGGGCCGGATACGCAGTATTTT. The chain couples TRBV9 to TRBJ2-3; 9 nucleotides line up with TRBD2. After removal of 4 bases from V and 6 bases from J, the junction contained 6 bases not matched to a gene. Germline V lookup: CDR1 SGDLS, CDR2 YYNGEE. The CDR3 covers 14 residues.

The rearrangement links TRBV15 to TRBJ2-5; 10 bases align to TRBD1. The CDR3 totals 17 residues. Looked up from germline, CDR1 is LNHNV and CDR2 is YYDKDF (reference sequence). Trimming cost V 5 bases and J 5 bases; bases outside gene matches: 14. CDR3: CATSRDRGQGLSETQYF. In DNA form, the CDR3 reads TGTGCCACCAGCCGTGATAGGGGACAGGGGCTTTCTGAGACCCAGTACTTC. Variable domain in full (rest from reference TRBV15 and TRBJ2-5): DAMVIQNPRYQVTQFGKPVTLSCSQTLNHNVMYWYQQKSSQAPKLLFHYYDKDFNNEADTPDNFQSRRPNTSFCFLDIRSPGLGDTAMYLCATSRDRGQGLSETQYFGPGTRLLVL.

The rearrangement joins TRBV28 to TRBJ1-2; D unresolved. The CDR3 runs to 14 residues. Trimming cost V 4 bases and J 8 bases, with 17 bases left between them. Germline loops: CDR1 MDHEN, CDR2 SYDVKM. CDR3 residues: CASSSPIAPWGYTF. The CDR3, as DNA: TGTGCCAGCAGTTCCCCTATAGCTCCTTGGGGCTACACCTTC.

The chain carries TRBV7-8 and TRBJ1-2; 8 positions match TRBD1. Germline CDR1 SGHVS, CDR2 FQNEAQ. This CDR3 is 16 amino acids long. V trimming: 5 bases; J trimming: 3 bases; junction bases outside the gene matches: 11. In DNA form, the CDR3 reads TGTGCCAGCAGCCCCGAAAGGGTACAGGGGGACTATGGCTACACCTTC. Translation: CASSPERVQGDYGYTF.

The chain is built from TRBV18 and TRBJ1-6, with TRBD1 as a possible D gene (5 bases). The V end lost 2 bases, the J end lost 8 bases, and 25 bases lay between the germline ends. The CDR3 has 19 residues. CDR1 KGHSH and CDR2 LQKENI come from the germline V gene. The CDR3 coding sequence is TGTGCCAGCTCACCATTTTTCCCCTCGACCGGGACGGGGGATTCACCCCTCCACTTT. It specifies CASSPFFPSTGTGDSPLHF. Full variable domain (remainder filled in from reference TRBV18 and TRBJ1-6): NAGVMQNPRHLVRRRGQEARLRCSPMKGHSHVYWYRQLPEEGLKFMVYLQKENIIDESGMPKERFSAEFPKEGPSILRIQQVVRGDSAAYFCASSPFFPSTGTGDSPLHFGNGTRLTVT.